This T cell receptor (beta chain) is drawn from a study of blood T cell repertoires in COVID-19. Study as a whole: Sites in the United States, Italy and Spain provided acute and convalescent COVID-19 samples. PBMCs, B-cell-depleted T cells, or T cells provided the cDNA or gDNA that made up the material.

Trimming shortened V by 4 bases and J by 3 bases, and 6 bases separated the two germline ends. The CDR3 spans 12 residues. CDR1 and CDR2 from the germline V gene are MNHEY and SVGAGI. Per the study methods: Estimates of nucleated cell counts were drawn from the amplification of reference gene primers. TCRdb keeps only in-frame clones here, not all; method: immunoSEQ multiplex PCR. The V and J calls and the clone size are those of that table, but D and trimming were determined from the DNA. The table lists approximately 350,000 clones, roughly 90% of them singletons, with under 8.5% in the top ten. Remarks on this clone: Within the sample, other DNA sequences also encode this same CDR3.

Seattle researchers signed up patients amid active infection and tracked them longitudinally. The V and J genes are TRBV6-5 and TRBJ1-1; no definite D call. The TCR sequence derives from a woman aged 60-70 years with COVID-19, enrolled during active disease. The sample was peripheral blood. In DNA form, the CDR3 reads TGTGCCAGCAGTTTCGGAGACACTGAAGCTTTCTTT. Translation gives CASSFGDTEAFF.